This paragraph reports one T cell receptor (beta chain). The data originate from a study of control samples from healthy donors and cancer patients. Using immunoSEQ multiplex PCR, the repertoire was profiled, and TCRdb retains in-frame clones only, with some absent. There are over 120,000 clones in the sample; about 91% occur only once, and approximately 2.9% lies in the top ten. The germline CDR1 and CDR2 sequences are MNHEY and SMNVEV (reference sequence). The CDR3 has 15 amino acids. V lost 4 bases and J lost 0; bases outside the gene matches: 6. This TCR was sampled from a young man in good health. The gene calls are TRBV27 and TRBJ2-7; TRBD1 matches at 7 bases. The sequencing sample was made of blood. For the CDR3, the DNA is TGTGCCAGCAGTTCCGGGACAGACTCCTCCTACGAGCAGTACTTC. Amino acid sequence: CASSSGTDSSYEQYF.